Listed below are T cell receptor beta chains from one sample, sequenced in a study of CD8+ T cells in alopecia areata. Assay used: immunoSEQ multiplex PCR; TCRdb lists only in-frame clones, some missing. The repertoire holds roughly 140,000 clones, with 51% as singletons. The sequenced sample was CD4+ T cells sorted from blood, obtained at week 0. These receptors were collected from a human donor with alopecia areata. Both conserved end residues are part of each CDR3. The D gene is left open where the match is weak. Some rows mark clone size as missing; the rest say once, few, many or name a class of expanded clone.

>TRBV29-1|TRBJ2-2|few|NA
TGCAGCGGTGACAGAAGACACACCGGGGAGCTGTTTTTT
CSGDRRHTGELFF
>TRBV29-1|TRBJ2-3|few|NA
TGCAGCGTCGACATTTCGGGCACAGATACGCAGTATTTT
CSVDISGTDTQYF
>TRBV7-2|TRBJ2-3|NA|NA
TGTGCCAGCAGCGAAATTAATACGCAGTATTTT
CASSEINTQYF
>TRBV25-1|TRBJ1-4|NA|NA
TGTGCCAGCAGTTTCCCTAATGAAAAACTGTTTTTT
CASSFPNEKLFF
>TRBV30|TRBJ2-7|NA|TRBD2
TGTGCCTGGAGTGGACTAGCGGGAGGCGACGAGCAGTACTTC
CAWSGLAGGDEQYF
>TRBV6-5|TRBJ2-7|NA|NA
TGTGCCAGCAGTTCCAACTACGAGCAGTACTTC
CASSSNYEQYF
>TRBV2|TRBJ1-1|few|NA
TGTGCCAGCGAACCGCACACTGAAGCTTTCTTT
CASEPHTEAFF
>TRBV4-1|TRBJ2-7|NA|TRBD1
TGTGCCAGCAGCTCAGTCGGACAGGGTAGCCTCCAGTACTTC
CASSSVGQGSLQYF
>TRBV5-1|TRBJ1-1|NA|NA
TGCGCCAGCAGCCAAGGGGGGAACGTGAACACTGAAGCTTTCTTT
CASSQGGNVNTEAFF
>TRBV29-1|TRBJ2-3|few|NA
TGCAGCGTTGAAGATTCAGGGTCCCGCACAGATACGCAGTATTTT
CSVEDSGSRTDTQYF
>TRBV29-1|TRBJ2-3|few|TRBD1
TGCAGCGGTCTTCGTCGGGACAGGGTGTATTTT
CSGLRRDRVYF
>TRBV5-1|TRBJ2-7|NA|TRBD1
TGCGCCAGCAGCCCATATTTGACAGGGGGGAACGAGCAGTACTTC
CASSPYLTGGNEQYF
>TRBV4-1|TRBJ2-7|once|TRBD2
TGCGCCAGCAGCCCATCTTATCTAGCGGGGGGTACCTACGAGCAGTACTTC
CASSPSYLAGGTYEQYF
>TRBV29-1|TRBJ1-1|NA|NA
TGCAGCGTTGAACGACAGGCGGGAGCTTTCTTT
CSVERQAGAFF
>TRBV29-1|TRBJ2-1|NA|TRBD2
TGCAGCCCCAGACTAGCGGGGCCCTACAATGAGCAGTTCTTC
CSPRLAGPYNEQFF
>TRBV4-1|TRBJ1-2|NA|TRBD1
TGCGCCAGCAGCCAATTGGGACAGGGGGGCTATGGCTACACCTTC
CASSQLGQGGYGYTF
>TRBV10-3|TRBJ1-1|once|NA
TGTGCCATCAGTACATCGGGGGTCCCCACTGAAGCTTTCTTT
CAISTSGVPTEAFF
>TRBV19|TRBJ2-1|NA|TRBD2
TGTGCCAGTAGTCCAACTAGCGGGAGTGTAAATGAGCAGTTCTTC
CASSPTSGSVNEQFF
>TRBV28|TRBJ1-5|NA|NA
TGTGCCAGCAGTTTCTTTAGGGGTAGCAATCAGCCCCAGCATTTT
CASSFFRGSNQPQHF
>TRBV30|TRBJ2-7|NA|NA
TGTGCCTGGAGTCACAGGCAGTCGGGGAATTACGAGCAGTACTTC
CAWSHRQSGNYEQYF
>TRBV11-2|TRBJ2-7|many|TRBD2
TGTGCCAGCAGCCTCGCTAGCGGGAGGGCCTACGAGCAGTACTTC
CASSLASGRAYEQYF
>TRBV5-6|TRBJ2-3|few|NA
TGTGCCAGCAGCTTATTTGATACGCAGTATTTT
CASSLFDTQYF
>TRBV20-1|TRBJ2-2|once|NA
TGCAGTGCTAGAGGGACCGGGGAGCTGTTTTTT
CSARGTGELFF
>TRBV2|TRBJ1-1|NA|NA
TGTGCCAGCAAGGGTCGTCCGAACACTGAAGCTTTCTTT
CASKGRPNTEAFF
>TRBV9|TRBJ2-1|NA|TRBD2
TGTGCCAGCAGCGTATGGAGTAGCGGGAGCCACAATGAGCAGTTCTTC
CASSVWSSGSHNEQFF
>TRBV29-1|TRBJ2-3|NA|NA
TGCAGCGTCCGAAGCGGCGGTACGCAGTATTTT
CSVRSGGTQYF
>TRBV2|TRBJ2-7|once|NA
TGTGCCAGCAGTGATCTGCGCGAGCAGTACTTC
CASSDLREQYF
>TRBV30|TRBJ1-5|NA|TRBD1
TGTGCCTTAGGGACAGGCAATCAGCCCCAGCATTTT
CALGTGNQPQHF
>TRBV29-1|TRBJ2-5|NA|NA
TGCAGCGTTGTGTGGGGGCAATGGGAGACCCAGTACTTC
CSVVWGQWETQYF
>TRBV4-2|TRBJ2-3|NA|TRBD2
TGTGCCAGCACCCTGGGGCCTACACTAGCGGAGAGCACAGATACGCAGTATTTT
CASTLGPTLAESTDTQYF
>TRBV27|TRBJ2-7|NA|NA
TGTGCCAGCAGTTTAAATAAGGGAGACGAGCAGTACTTC
CASSLNKGDEQYF
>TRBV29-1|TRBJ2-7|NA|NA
TGCAGCGCCACCCGGGCTTACGAGCAGTACTTC
CSATRAYEQYF
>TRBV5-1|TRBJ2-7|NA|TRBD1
TGCGCCAGCAGCGTGGAGGGGACAGGGATCTACGAGCAGTACTTC
CASSVEGTGIYEQYF
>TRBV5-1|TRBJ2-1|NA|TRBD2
TGCGCCAGCCGAAGACTAGCGAATAACAATGAGCAGTTCTTC
CASRRLANNNEQFF
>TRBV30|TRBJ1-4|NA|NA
TGTGCCTTGCGGCCTGGGGCGCGGGAAAAACTGTTTTTT
CALRPGAREKLFF
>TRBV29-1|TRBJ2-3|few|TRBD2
TGCAGCGGAGGTAGCGGGAGCGCAGATACGCAGTATTTT
CSGGSGSADTQYF
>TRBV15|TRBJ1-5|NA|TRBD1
TGTGCCACCAGCAGTCCGGGACAGGGGGCTATCGGCAATCAGCCCCAGCATTTT
CATSSPGQGAIGNQPQHF
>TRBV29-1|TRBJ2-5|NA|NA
TGCAGCGTTGAAGGGAGGGGTCAGTACCAAGAGACCCAGTACTTC
CSVEGRGQYQETQYF
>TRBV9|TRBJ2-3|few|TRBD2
TGTGCCAGCAGCGTAGGACTAGCGGGAGATACGCAGTATTTT
CASSVGLAGDTQYF
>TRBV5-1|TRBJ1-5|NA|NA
TGCGCCAGCAGCTTGGGACCCTCTGAGGGTCAGCCCCAGCATTTT
CASSLGPSEGQPQHF
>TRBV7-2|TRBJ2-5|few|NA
TGTGCCAGCAGCGAAAGGGAGACCCAGTACTTC
CASSERETQYF
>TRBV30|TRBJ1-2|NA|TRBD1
TGTGCCTGGAGGGGACAGGGGGCAAATGGCTACACCTTC
CAWRGQGANGYTF
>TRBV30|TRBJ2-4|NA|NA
TGTGCCTGGAGTGTAGAGGAGGTAGCCAAAAACATTCAGTACTTC
CAWSVEEVAKNIQYF
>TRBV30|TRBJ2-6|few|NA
TGTGCCAAAGGTTTCTCTGGGGCCAACGTCCTGACTTTC
CAKGFSGANVLTF
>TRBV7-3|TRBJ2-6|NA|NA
TGTGCCAGCAGCTTTACTGGGGCCAACGTCCTGACTTTC
CASSFTGANVLTF
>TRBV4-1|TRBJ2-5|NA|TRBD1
TGCGCCAGCAGCCAAGAGGGGACAGGGCAAGAGACCCAGTACTTC
CASSQEGTGQETQYF
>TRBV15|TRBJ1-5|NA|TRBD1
TGTGCCACCAGCCGTGGACAGGGGGCAGGCAATCAGCCCCAGCATTTT
CATSRGQGAGNQPQHF